Presented here are 11 T cell receptor beta chains from one specimen sequenced in a study of T cell changes during pregnancy in multiple sclerosis. Here immunoSEQ multiplex PCR was the method, and the copy in TCRdb shows in-frame clones only, minus some. The sample lists about 52,000 clones, 92% occurring once. This material consisted of CD4+ T cells from peripheral blood mononuclear cells, taken after pregnancy. The receptors derive from a female donor in good health, enrolled as a control in a pregnancy study.

This chain joins TRBV5-1 and TRBJ1-2; 12 nucleotides line up with TRBD1. The V gene's germline CDR1 is SGHRS and CDR2 YFSETQ. V gave up 3 bases and J gave up 4 bases; unmatched junction bases: 7. CDR3 length equals 16 residues. The DNA for the CDR3 is TGCGCCAGCAGCTCCGGGACAGGGGGCGTTCTCTATGGCTACACCTTC. It specifies CASSSGTGGVLYGYTF. The full variable domain, completed using reference TRBV5-1 and TRBJ1-2, is KAGVTQTPRYLIKTRGQQVTLSCSPISGHRSVSWYQQTPGQGLQFLFEYFSETQRNKGNFPGRFSGRQFSNSRSEMNVSTLELGDSALYLCASSSGTGGVLYGYTFGSGTRLTVV.

The chain couples TRBV2 to TRBJ1-5, with D possibly being TRBD1 (5 bases). This CDR3 has 13 amino acids. V dropped 8 bases and J dropped 0 bases, with 8 bases sitting between them. Germline V lookup: CDR1 SNHLY, CDR2 FYNNEI. CDR3 sequence reads: CASSRDSNQPQHF. CDR3 in DNA: TGTGCCAGCTCCAGGGATAGCAATCAGCCCCAGCATTTT.

The gene calls are TRBV12-5 and TRBJ2-2; D might be TRBD1 (6 bases). V gave up 6 bases and J gave up 4 bases, with 12 bases separating them. CDR3 size: 14 residues. Germline CDR1 LGHNT, CDR2 FRNRAP. This CDR3 is CASGPTTGTGELFF. CDR3 nucleotides: TGTGCTAGTGGACCCACGACAGGCACCGGGGAGCTGTTTTTT.

CDR3 coding DNA: TGTGCCAGCAGCTCGATTAGCGGACAAGAGACCCAGTACTTC. Its protein product is CASSSISGQETQYF. The V call is TRBV11-2, the J call TRBJ2-5, with a possible D match to TRBD2 (6 bases). CDR3 size: 14 residues. The V gene lost 4 bases and the J gene lost 2 bases, with 11 bases spanning the gap. Germline V gene lookup returns CDR1 SGHAT and CDR2 FQNNGV. The variable domain in full, completed from reference TRBV11-2 and TRBJ2-5, reads EAGVAQSPRYKIIEKRQSVAFWCNPISGHATLYWYQQILGQGPKLLIQFQNNGVVDDSQLPKDRFSAERLKGVDSTLKIQPAKLEDSAVYLCASSSISGQETQYFGPGTRLLVL.

The chain couples TRBV19 to TRBJ1-5; 9 bases align to TRBD1. CDR3 length equals 16 residues. In germline, CDR1 is LNHDA, CDR2 SQIVND (reference sequence). V dropped 10 bases and J dropped 3; count of bases not matched to a gene: 13. The chain's CDR3 is CATTGGTGRSNQPQHF. CDR3 nucleotides: TGTGCCACCACAGGGGGGACAGGGAGGTCCAATCAGCCCCAGCATTTT.

The chain recombines TRBV5-4 with TRBJ2-5; D is unclear. The end of the DNA aligns better with TRBJ2-7, so the J call may be wrong. CDR1 is SGHNT, CDR2 YYREEE, per germline (reference sequence). The CDR3 has 13 residues. CDR3 sequence reads: CASSPVGSYEQYF. CDR3 DNA sequence: TGTGCCAGCAGCCCGGTGGGCTCCTACGAGCAGTACTTC.

This chain connects TRBV18 to TRBJ2-2; 7 bases align to TRBD1. The V gene end was trimmed by 2 bases and the J gene end by 0 bases; junction bases not matched to a gene: 3. The CDR3 spans 16 residues. Germline V gene lookup returns CDR1 KGHSH and CDR2 LQKENI. DNA for the CDR3: TGTGCCAGCTCACCAAATCAGGGGGCGAACACCGGGGAGCTGTTTTTT. Residues: CASSPNQGANTGELFF.

The V call is TRBV2, the J call TRBJ2-3; perhaps TRBD1 as D (5 bases). The germline V gene has CDR1 SNHLY and CDR2 FYNNEI. V was trimmed by 6 bases and J by 3 bases, leaving 10 bases between them. The CDR3 is made up of 13 amino acids. The CDR3 nucleotides read TGTGCCAGCAGCCTCAGGGAAACAGATACGCAGTATTTT. Protein: CASSLRETDTQYF. Together with reference TRBV2 and TRBJ2-3, the CDR3 gives the full variable domain: EPEVTQTPSHQVTQMGQEVILRCVPISNHLYFYWYRQILGQKVEFLVSFYNNEISEKSEIFDDQFSVERPDGSNFTLKIRSTKLEDSAMYFCASSLRETDTQYFGPGTRLTVL.

J is TRBJ1-1 and V is TRBV28; D is unresolved. This CDR3 comprises 12 residues. The germline V and J ends were trimmed by 4 bases and 8 bases, with 11 bases remaining between them. Germline V gene sequence: CDR1 MDHEN, CDR2 SYDVKM. This CDR3 is CASSSLGLEAFF. For the CDR3, the DNA is TGTGCCAGCAGTTCCCTAGGATTGGAAGCTTTCTTT. The full variable domain, rest sourced from reference TRBV28 and TRBJ1-1, is DVKVTQSSRYLVKRTGEKVFLECVQDMDHENMFWYRQDPGLGLRLIYFSYDVKMKEKGDIPEGYSVSREKKERFSLILESASTNQTSMYLCASSSLGLEAFFGQGTRLTVV.

This clone was picked up one time. The chain is built from TRBV29-1 and TRBJ2-4, with D maybe TRBD1 (5 bases). The V end was cut by 6 bases, the J end by 0 bases, with 12 bases between. CDR1 SQVTM and CDR2 ANQGSEA come from the germline V gene. The CDR3 totals 14 residues. The CDR3 loop reads CSVTETLAKNIQYF. The CDR3 bases are TGCAGCGTGACAGAGACCCTAGCCAAAAACATTCAGTACTTC.

The V call is TRBV14, the J call TRBJ1-4; weak D call: TRBD1 (5 bases). With 4 bases removed from V and 0 bases from J, the gap between germline ends came to 27 bases. Germline V gene lookup returns CDR1 SGHDN and CDR2 FVKESK. The CDR3 runs 21 residues. This CDR3 reads CASSRHRVLTEKIATNEKLFF. The CDR3 DNA follows: TGTGCCAGCAGCCGACACCGGGTTTTGACAGAAAAAATTGCAACTAATGAAAAACTGTTTTTT.